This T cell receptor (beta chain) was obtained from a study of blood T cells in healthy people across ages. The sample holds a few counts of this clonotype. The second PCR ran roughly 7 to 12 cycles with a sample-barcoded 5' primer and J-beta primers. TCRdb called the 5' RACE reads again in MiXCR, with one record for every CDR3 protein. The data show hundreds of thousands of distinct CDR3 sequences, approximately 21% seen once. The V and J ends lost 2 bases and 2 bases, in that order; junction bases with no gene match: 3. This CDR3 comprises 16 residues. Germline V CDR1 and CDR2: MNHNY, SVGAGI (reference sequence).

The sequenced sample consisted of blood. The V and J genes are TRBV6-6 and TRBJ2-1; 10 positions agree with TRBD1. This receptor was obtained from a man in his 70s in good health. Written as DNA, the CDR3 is TGTGCCAGCAGTTACACCGGGACAGGGGCCTACAATGAGCAGTTCTTC. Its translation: CASSYTGTGAYNEQFF.